The next 30 T cell receptor beta chains were all read from a single sample in a study of blood T cell repertoires in COVID-19. TCRdb's table, derived via immunoSEQ multiplex PCR, lists solely in-frame clones and lacks some. The table lists hundreds of thousands of clones, approximately 91% of them singletons. Sequenced sample: peripheral blood. Receptors were obtained from a woman in her forties who had recovered from COVID-19.

This sequence joins TRBV5-1 and TRBJ1-6, with 9 positions matching TRBD1. The V gene end was trimmed by 4 bases and the J gene end by 10 bases; junction bases not matched to a gene: 9. CDR3 length: 15 amino acids. CDR1 is SGHRS and CDR2 is YFSETQ in the germline V gene. The CDR3 sequence: CASSPYRDRDSPLHF. CDR3 DNA sequence: TGCGCCAGCAGCCCGTACCGGGACAGGGACTCACCCCTCCACTTT.

This chain connects TRBV12-3 or TRBV12-4 to TRBJ2-1; D is uncertain. V was pared by 1 base and J by 6 bases, with 4 bases between. This CDR3 has 12 amino acids. CDR3 in amino acids: CASSLDGNEQFF. In DNA, the CDR3 is TGTGCCAGCAGTTTAGACGGCAATGAGCAGTTCTTC.

V and J are TRBV11-1 and TRBJ2-7; 9 bases line up with TRBD1. The germline V gene has CDR1 SGHAT and CDR2 FQDESV (reference sequence). V lost 1 base and J lost 2; bases outside the gene matches: 3. The CDR3 contains 15 residues. The chain's CDR3 is CASSLEQGATYEQYF. The CDR3 DNA reads as TGTGCCAGCAGCTTAGAACAGGGGGCAACCTACGAGCAGTACTTC.

V is TRBV29-1 and J is TRBJ2-1, with a possible D match to TRBD2 (7 bases). The CDR3 has 16 residues. The V and J ends lost 4 bases and 3 bases respectively, with 19 bases between them. Looked up from germline, CDR1 is SQVTM and CDR2 is ANQGSEA. The CDR3, as DNA: TGCAGCGTTGTGGGGGGGCAGGTATTACTCTACAATGAGCAGTTCTTC. Residues: CSVVGGQVLLYNEQFF.

This sequence joins TRBV7-9 and TRBJ1-2; no reliable D call. CDR3 length: 15 amino acids. Germline V gene lookup returns CDR1 SEHNR and CDR2 FQNEAQ (reference sequence). Trimming cost V 8 bases and J 0 bases, with 16 bases left between them. The CDR3 sequence is CASAGEYVANYGYTF. The DNA of the CDR3 is TGTGCCAGCGCCGGGGAATACGTCGCTAACTATGGCTACACCTTC.

The rearrangement uses TRBV11-1 and TRBJ2-3, with D perhaps matching TRBD2 (8 bases). Germline V gene data show CDR1 as SGHAT and CDR2 as FQDESV (reference sequence). V shed 0 bases and J shed 2 bases, with 21 bases lying between them. This CDR3 spans 19 amino acids. CDR3: CASSLAGTAGARPTDTQYF. CDR3 DNA sequence: TGTGCCAGCAGCTTAGCCGGGACAGCGGGAGCTCGCCCCACAGATACGCAGTATTTT.

The chain uses TRBV30 and TRBJ2-6; TRBD2 matches 8 bases. The CDR3 sequence is 17 residues long. Germline CDR1 reads GTSNPN; CDR2 reads SVGIG (reference sequence). The V and J ends lost 1 base and 0 bases, in that order; junction bases with no gene match: 5. The CDR3 is CAWSGAGGVSGANVLTF. In DNA, the CDR3 is TGTGCCTGGAGTGGGGCGGGGGGCGTCTCTGGGGCCAACGTCCTGACTTTC. Full variable domain (remainder filled in from reference TRBV30 and TRBJ2-6): SQTIHQWPATLVQPVGSPLSLECTVEGTSNPNLYWYRQAAGRGLQLLFYSVGIGQISSEVPQNLSASRPQDRQFILSSKKLLLSDSGFYLCAWSGAGGVSGANVLTFGAGSRLTVL.

This clone was observed a few times. This chain joins TRBV5-1 and TRBJ2-2; possibly TRBD1 for D (6 bases). The CDR3 is 15 residues long. The V gene's germline CDR1 is SGHRS and CDR2 YFSETQ. With 0 bases removed from V and 6 bases from J, the gap between germline ends came to 12 bases. The CDR3 DNA reads TGCGCCAGCAGCTTGGACATCAGGGGTCCCGGGGAGCTGTTTTTT. Translated: CASSLDIRGPGELFF.

The chain uses TRBV3-1 (or the pseudogene TRBV3-2) and TRBJ2-5, with no clear D. CDR1 and CDR2 from the germline V gene are LGHDT and YNNKEL (reference sequence). This CDR3 comprises 14 residues. V shed 3 bases and J shed 6 bases, with 14 bases lying between them. The CDR3: CASSHRDMRKTQYF. As DNA, the CDR3 is TGTGCCAGCAGCCATCGAGATATGAGGAAGACCCAGTACTTC.

This clone appeared once. The chain recombines TRBV6-2 or TRBV6-3 with TRBJ1-6; the match to TRBD1 covers 9 bases. The germline V gene encodes CDR1 MNHEY and CDR2 SVGEGT. This CDR3 is built from 15 residues. J gave up 8 bases and V 2 bases, and 4 bases lay outside the gene matches. The CDR3 reads CASSYRDRAYSPLHF. The CDR3 region has the DNA TGTGCCAGCAGTTACCGGGACAGGGCATATTCACCCCTCCACTTT.

This chain joins TRBV21-1 and TRBJ1-2; the table assigns TRBD1, which was not confirmed against the DNA. TRBV21-1 is a pseudogene locus. CDR3 length: 16 residues. CDR3 bases: TGTGCCACCGCCAGTATGAGACAGGGTATCGTCTATGGCTACACCTTC. Translation: CATASMRQGIVYGYTF.

V and J are TRBV11-2 and TRBJ1-2; TRBD1 might be the D (6 bases). Germline V gives CDR1 SGHAT, CDR2 FQNNGV. The CDR3 totals 14 residues. V lost 5 bases to trimming and J lost 4 bases, with 14 bases between them. CDR3 bases: TGTGCCAGCAGCCCGATGGACAGCCCCTATGGCTACACCTTC. Protein sequence: CASSPMDSPYGYTF.

The CDR3 sequence: CASSRAGRYDQPQHF. In DNA, the CDR3 is TGTGCCAGTAGTCGTGCAGGGAGGTACGATCAGCCCCAGCATTTT. This chain links TRBV19 with TRBJ1-5, with TRBD1 as a possible D gene (5 bases). The CDR3 is 15 residues long. Trimming removed 5 bases from V and 5 bases from J, with 16 bases in between. The germline V gene has CDR1 LNHDA and CDR2 SQIVND (reference sequence).

This clone was seen only once. This chain connects TRBV27 to TRBJ2-2; 9 nucleotides match TRBD1. The trim removed 4 bases at V and 6 bases at J, leaving 6 bases unmatched. CDR1 and CDR2 (germline): MNHEY, SMNVEV (reference sequence). The length of the CDR3 is 15 residues. The CDR3 loop is CASSSQGAGSGELFF. CDR3 in DNA: TGTGCCAGCAGTTCACAGGGGGCGGGGTCCGGGGAGCTGTTTTTT.

The J gene is TRBJ1-6, the V gene TRBV30; no clear D gene. Trimming removed 0 bases from V and 4 bases from J, with 16 bases in between. The germline V gene has CDR1 GTSNPN and CDR2 SVGIG (reference sequence). The CDR3 loop spans 17 amino acids. CDR3: CAWSVHTILYYNSPLHF. The CDR3 DNA sequence: TGTGCCTGGAGTGTACATACAATCCTTTATTATAATTCACCCCTCCACTTT.

The genes are TRBV10-3 and TRBJ1-4; TRBD1 is a possible D gene (5 bases). Germline V lookup: CDR1 ENHRY, CDR2 SYGVKD. CDR3 length equals 14 residues. The ends were cut back, 2 bases at V and 2 bases at J, with 6 bases in the middle. CDR3 region: CAISERQTNEKLFF. DNA of the CDR3: TGTGCCATCAGTGAGAGACAGACTAATGAAAAACTGTTTTTT.

J is TRBJ2-7 and V is TRBV3-1 (or the pseudogene TRBV3-2), with 9 bases fitting TRBD2. With 0 bases clipped from V and 2 bases from J, the junction kept 2 bases outside the gene matches. Germline loops: CDR1 LGHDT, CDR2 YNNKEL (reference sequence). CDR3 length: 15 residues. The CDR3 DNA sequence: TGTGCCAGCAGCCAAGAAGTAGCGGGAGCCTACGAGCAGTACTTC. The encoded protein is CASSQEVAGAYEQYF.

The chain joins TRBV25-1 to TRBJ2-5, with 11 bases aligning to TRBD2. CDR1 and CDR2 from the germline V gene are MGHDK and SYGVNS. The trim removed 2 bases at V and 1 base at J, leaving 9 bases unmatched. The CDR3 loop spans 18 amino acids. The CDR3 nucleotides read TGTGCCAGCAGTGAAGGAAGGACTAGCGGGCCTACCCAAGAGACCCAGTACTTC. Its translation is CASSEGRTSGPTQETQYF.

The V and J genes are TRBV4-1 and TRBJ1-1; 7 nucleotides line up with TRBD1. The germline V gene has CDR1 MGHRA and CDR2 YSYEKL. This CDR3 is built from 16 residues. Trimming cost V 1 base and J 7 bases; bases outside gene matches: 12. CDR3 sequence reads: CASSQGAGGLFSEAFF. For the CDR3, the DNA is TGCGCCAGCAGCCAAGGGGCAGGGGGTCTGTTCAGTGAAGCTTTCTTT.

This clone has a single count. This chain links TRBV7-2 with TRBJ2-7; tentatively, D is TRBD2 (5 bases). The CDR3 has 13 amino acids. Germline-derived CDR1 and CDR2 are SGHTA and FQGNSA. V was cut by 6 bases and J by 6 bases, with 15 bases left in between. The CDR3 bases are TGTGCCAGCAGACCCGGGATGGCGCTCGAGCAGTACTTC. Protein: CASRPGMALEQYF.

This chain links TRBV27 with TRBJ1-6; maybe TRBD1 (6 bases). CDR3 length equals 14 residues. The germline CDR1 and CDR2 sequences are MNHEY and SMNVEV (reference sequence). The germline V and J ends were trimmed by 4 bases and 6 bases, with 10 bases remaining between them. CDR3 loop: CASSWGHTNSPLHF. The CDR3 DNA reads as TGTGCCAGCAGTTGGGGGCATACTAATTCACCCCTCCACTTT.

The chain has TRBV25-1 and TRBJ2-1, with 10 bases that match TRBD1. CDR1 and CDR2 (germline): MGHDK, SYGVNS. V was clipped by 2 bases and J by 2 bases; unmatched bases: 0. The CDR3 is 15 residues long. CDR3: CASSEGQGAYNEQFF. CDR3 sequence (DNA): TGTGCCAGCAGTGAAGGACAGGGGGCCTACAATGAGCAGTTCTTC.

The V gene is TRBV28, the J gene TRBJ1-2, with 8 positions matching TRBD1. The trim removed 6 bases at V and 4 bases at J, leaving 13 bases unmatched. Germline CDR1 reads MDHEN; CDR2 reads SYDVKM. The CDR3 runs 16 residues. The CDR3 loop is CASSSPRTGPVYGYTF. In nucleotides, the CDR3 is TGTGCCAGCAGCTCTCCCCGGACAGGGCCTGTCTATGGCTACACCTTC.

The chain has TRBV27 and TRBJ1-5; a possible D gene is TRBD1 (5 bases). Germline V gives CDR1 MNHEY, CDR2 SMNVEV (reference sequence). The CDR3 runs 18 residues. Trimming removed 10 bases at V and 4 bases at J, with 29 bases between. The CDR3 DNA sequence: TGTGCCACCAGCAGGGAGGGGTCGCCTACGAAGCTAAATCAGCCCCAGCATTTT. Its translation is CATSREGSPTKLNQPQHF.

The gene calls are TRBV27 and TRBJ2-5; 7 bases are a match to TRBD1. The length of the CDR3 is 14 residues. CDR1 is MNHEY and CDR2 is SMNVEV in the germline V gene (reference sequence). V gave up 3 bases and J gave up 4 bases; unmatched junction bases: 5. CDR3 protein: CASSFGDRVETQYF. The CDR3 nucleotides are TGTGCCAGCAGTTTCGGAGACAGGGTAGAGACCCAGTACTTC.

The genes are TRBV3-1 (or the pseudogene TRBV3-2) and TRBJ2-3; 16 bases are a match to TRBD2. Per the germline V gene, CDR1 is LGHDT and CDR2 is YNNKEL (reference sequence). The CDR3 sequence is 18 residues long. Unmatched junction bases numbered 5, after V lost 3 bases and J lost 2 bases. The CDR3 DNA reads TGTGCCAGCAGCCATGGGGGACTAGCGGGAGGGATCACAGATACGCAGTATTTT. Translated, it gives CASSHGGLAGGITDTQYF.

About this clone itself: The same CDR3 also results from other DNA sequences found in this sample. The CDR3, as DNA: TGTGCCAGCAGCCAAGCAGGGATGAACACTGAAGCTTTCTTT. This sequence encodes CASSQAGMNTEAFF. The gene calls are TRBV14 and TRBJ1-1, with D possibly TRBD1 on 5 matching bases. Between the trimmed V and J ends, which lost 1 base and 0 bases, there was a span of 6 bases. The germline gives CDR1 SGHDN, CDR2 FVKESK. The CDR3 covers 14 residues.

The rearrangement links TRBV19 to TRBJ2-5, with TRBD2 identical over 9 bases. Germline CDR1 is LNHDA and CDR2 is SQIVND (reference sequence). Trimming at V came to 3 bases and at J to 5 bases, leaving 13 bases not matched to a gene. This CDR3 spans 17 amino acids. This CDR3 is CASSIGYRRGGEETQYF. The CDR3 DNA follows: TGTGCCAGTAGTATCGGGTACCGGCGGGGGGGCGAGGAGACCCAGTACTTC.

This clone was found once. The V call is TRBV19, the J call TRBJ1-1; 9 nucleotides line up with TRBD1. The ends lost 5 bases at V and 10 bases at J; junction bases unmatched: 14. Germline CDR1 and CDR2: LNHDA and SQIVND (reference sequence). This CDR3 is 15 amino acids long. CDR3 loop: CASSVDRGVSLAAFF. DNA of the CDR3: TGTGCCAGTAGTGTCGACAGGGGGGTATCTCTGGCAGCTTTCTTT.

This rearrangement joins TRBV7-9 to TRBJ1-4; D is unresolved. The CDR3 runs to 13 residues. The ends were cut back, 7 bases at V and 7 bases at J, with 13 bases in the middle. Germline V gene sequence: CDR1 SEHNR, CDR2 FQNEAQ (reference sequence). The CDR3 DNA reads as TGTGCCAGCAACGCCCTTAAGCTTGAAAAACTGTTTTTT. Translating gives CASNALKLEKLFF.